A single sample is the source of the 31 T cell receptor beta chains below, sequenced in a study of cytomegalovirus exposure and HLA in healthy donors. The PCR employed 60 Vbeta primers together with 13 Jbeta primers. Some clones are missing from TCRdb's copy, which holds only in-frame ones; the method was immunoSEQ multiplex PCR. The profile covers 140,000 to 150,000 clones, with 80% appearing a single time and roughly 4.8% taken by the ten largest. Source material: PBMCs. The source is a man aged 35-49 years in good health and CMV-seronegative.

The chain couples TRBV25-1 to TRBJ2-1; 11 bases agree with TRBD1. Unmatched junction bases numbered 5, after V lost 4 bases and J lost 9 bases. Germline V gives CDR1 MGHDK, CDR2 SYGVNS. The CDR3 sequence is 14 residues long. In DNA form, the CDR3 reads TGTGCCAGCAGTGGGACAGGGGGCCTGATTGAGCAGTTCTTC. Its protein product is CASSGTGGLIEQFF.

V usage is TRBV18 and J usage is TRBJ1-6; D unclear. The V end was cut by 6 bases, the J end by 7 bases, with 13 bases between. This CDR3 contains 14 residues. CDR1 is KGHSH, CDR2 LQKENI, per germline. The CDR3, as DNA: TGTGCCAGCTCCCCCGGTCGCGGGAATTCACCCCTCCACTTT. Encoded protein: CASSPGRGNSPLHF. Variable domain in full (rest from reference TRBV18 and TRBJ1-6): NAGVMQNPRHLVRRRGQEARLRCSPMKGHSHVYWYRQLPEEGLKFMVYLQKENIIDESGMPKERFSAEFPKEGPSILRIQQVVRGDSAAYFCASSPGRGNSPLHFGNGTRLTVT.

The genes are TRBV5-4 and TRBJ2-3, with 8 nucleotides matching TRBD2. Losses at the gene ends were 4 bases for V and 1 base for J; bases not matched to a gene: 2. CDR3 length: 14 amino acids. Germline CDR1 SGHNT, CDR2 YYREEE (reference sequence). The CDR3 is CASSGTSRTDTQYF. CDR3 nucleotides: TGTGCCAGCAGCGGGACTAGTCGCACAGATACGCAGTATTTT.

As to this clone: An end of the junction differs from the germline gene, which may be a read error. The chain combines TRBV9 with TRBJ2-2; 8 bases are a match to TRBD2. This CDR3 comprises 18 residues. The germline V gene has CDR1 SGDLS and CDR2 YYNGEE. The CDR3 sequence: CASSVSSGGATNTGGLFF. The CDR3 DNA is TGTGCCAGCAGCGTATCTTCGGGGGGGGCAACGAACACCGGGGGGCTGTTTTTT.

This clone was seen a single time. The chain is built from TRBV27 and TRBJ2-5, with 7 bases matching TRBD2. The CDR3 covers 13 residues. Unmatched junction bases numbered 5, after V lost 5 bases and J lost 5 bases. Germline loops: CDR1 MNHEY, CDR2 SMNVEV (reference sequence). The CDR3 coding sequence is TGTGCCAGCAGTGGGAGCGGGGTTGAGACCCAGTACTTC. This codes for CASSGSGVETQYF.

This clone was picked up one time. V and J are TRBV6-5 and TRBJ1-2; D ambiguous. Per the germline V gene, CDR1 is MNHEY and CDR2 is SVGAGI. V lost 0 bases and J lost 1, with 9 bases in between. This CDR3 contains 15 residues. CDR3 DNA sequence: TGTGCCAGCAGTTACTCGTTAGCCCATAACTATGGCTACACCTTC. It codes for CASSYSLAHNYGYTF.

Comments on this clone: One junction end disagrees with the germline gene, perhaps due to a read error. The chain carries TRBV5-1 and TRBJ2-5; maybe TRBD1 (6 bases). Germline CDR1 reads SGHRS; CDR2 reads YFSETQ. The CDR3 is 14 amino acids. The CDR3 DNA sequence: TGCGCCAGCAGCTTGGTCGCAGGGGAAGAGCCCCAGTACTTC. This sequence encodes CASSLVAGEEPQYF.

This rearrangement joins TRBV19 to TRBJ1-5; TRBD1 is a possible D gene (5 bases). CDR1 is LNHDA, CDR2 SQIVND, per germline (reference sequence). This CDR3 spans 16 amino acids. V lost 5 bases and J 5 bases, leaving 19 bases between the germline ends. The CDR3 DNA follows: TGTGCCAGTAGTGCCTTTGGGCAGGGTCCCTATCAGCCCCAGCATTTT. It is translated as CASSAFGQGPYQPQHF. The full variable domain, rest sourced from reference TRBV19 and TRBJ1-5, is DGGITQSPKYLFRKEGQNVTLSCEQNLNHDAMYWYRQDPGQGLRLIYYSQIVNDFQKGDIAEGYSVSREKKESFPLTVTSAQKNPTAFYLCASSAFGQGPYQPQHFGDGTRLSIL.

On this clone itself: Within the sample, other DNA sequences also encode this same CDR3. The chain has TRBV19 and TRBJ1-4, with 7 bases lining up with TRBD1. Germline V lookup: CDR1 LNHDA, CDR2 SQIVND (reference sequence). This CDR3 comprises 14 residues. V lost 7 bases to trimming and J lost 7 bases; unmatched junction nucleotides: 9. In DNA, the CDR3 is TGTGCCAGTACCCTGACAGGGATGGGTGAAAAACTGTTTTTT. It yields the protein CASTLTGMGEKLFF.

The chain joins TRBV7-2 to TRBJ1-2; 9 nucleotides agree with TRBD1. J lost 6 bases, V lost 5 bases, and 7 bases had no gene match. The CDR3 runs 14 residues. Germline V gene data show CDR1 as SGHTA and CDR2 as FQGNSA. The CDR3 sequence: CASSPGQGNNGYTF. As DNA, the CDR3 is TGTGCCAGCAGCCCGGGACAGGGAAATAATGGCTACACCTTC.

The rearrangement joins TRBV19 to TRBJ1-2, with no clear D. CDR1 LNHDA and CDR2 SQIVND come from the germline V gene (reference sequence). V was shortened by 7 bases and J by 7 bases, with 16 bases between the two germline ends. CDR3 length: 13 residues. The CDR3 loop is CASTHEDPGGYTF. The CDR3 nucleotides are TGTGCCAGTACCCACGAAGACCCGGGTGGCTACACCTTC.

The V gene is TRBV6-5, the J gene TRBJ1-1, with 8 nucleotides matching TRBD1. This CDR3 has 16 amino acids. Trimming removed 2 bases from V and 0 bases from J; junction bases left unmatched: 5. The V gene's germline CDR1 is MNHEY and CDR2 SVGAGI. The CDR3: CASSYTGQGVNTEAFF. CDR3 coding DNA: TGTGCCAGCAGTTACACAGGACAGGGAGTGAACACTGAAGCTTTCTTT.

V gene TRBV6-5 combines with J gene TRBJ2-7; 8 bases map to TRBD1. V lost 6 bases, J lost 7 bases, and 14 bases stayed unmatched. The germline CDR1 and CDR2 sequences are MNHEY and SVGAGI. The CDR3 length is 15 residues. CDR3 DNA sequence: TGTGCCAGCAGCTCGGACAGGGTGAGATCGGGGGAGCAGTACTTC. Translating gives CASSSDRVRSGEQYF.

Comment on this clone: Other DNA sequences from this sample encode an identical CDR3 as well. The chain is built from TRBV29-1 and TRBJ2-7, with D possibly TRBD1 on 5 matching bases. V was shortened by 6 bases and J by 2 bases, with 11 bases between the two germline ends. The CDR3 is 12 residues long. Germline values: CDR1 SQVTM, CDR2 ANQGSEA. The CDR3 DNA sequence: TGCAGCGTCCGGCAGGGCACCTACGAGCAGTACTTC. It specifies CSVRQGTYEQYF.

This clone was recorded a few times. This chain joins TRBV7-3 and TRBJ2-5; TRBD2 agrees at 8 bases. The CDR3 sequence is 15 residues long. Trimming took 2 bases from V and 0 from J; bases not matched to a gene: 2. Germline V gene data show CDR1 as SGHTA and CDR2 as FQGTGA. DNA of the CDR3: TGTGCCAGCAGCTTAGGCGGGGGGTACCAAGAGACCCAGTACTTC. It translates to CASSLGGGYQETQYF. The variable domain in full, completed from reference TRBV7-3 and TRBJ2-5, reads GAGVSQTPSNKVTEKGKYVELRCDPISGHTALYWYRQSLGQGPEFLIYFQGTGAADDSGLPNDRFFAVRPEGSVSTLKIQRTERGDSAVYLCASSLGGGYQETQYFGPGTRLLVL.

The DNA of the CDR3 is TGTGCCAGCAGCTTAAGGACAGGGGGAAATGGCTACACCTTC. Protein sequence: CASSLRTGGNGYTF. The chain combines TRBV7-9 with TRBJ1-2; TRBD1 matches 10 bases. V was pared by 2 bases and J by 6 bases, with 3 bases of the junction left unmatched. The length of the CDR3 is 14 residues. Germline-derived CDR1 and CDR2 are SEHNR and FQNEAQ (reference sequence).

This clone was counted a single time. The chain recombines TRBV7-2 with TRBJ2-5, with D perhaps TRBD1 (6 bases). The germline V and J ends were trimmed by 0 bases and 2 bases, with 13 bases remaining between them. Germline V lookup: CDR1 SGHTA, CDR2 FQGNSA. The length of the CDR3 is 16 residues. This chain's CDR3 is CASSLALTGRQETQYF. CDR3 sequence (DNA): TGTGCCAGCAGCTTAGCGCTAACAGGGAGACAAGAGACCCAGTACTTC.

For the CDR3, the DNA is TGTGCCAGCAGCTCCATCTCCGGGACAGTATACACCGGGGAGCTGTTTTTT. Its protein product is CASSSISGTVYTGELFF. This chain uses TRBV5-5 with TRBJ2-2, with 7 nucleotides matching TRBD1. Germline CDR1 SGHKS, CDR2 YYEKEE (reference sequence). The junction had 11 bases not matched to a gene; V was cut back by 3 bases and J by 3 bases. The CDR3 has 17 residues.

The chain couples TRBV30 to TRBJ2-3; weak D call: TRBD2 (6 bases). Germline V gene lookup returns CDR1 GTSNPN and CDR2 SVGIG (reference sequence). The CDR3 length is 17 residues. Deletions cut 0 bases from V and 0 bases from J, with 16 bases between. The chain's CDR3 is CAWSVGGALISTDTQYF. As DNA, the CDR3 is TGTGCCTGGAGTGTTGGAGGGGCCCTTATTAGCACAGATACGCAGTATTTT.

The CDR3 DNA follows: TGTGCCAGCATCCTAGGGGTGTCTAACTATGGCTACACCTTC. Protein: CASILGVSNYGYTF. The chain has TRBV2 and TRBJ1-2; D may be TRBD1 (5 bases). Trimming left V 7 bases short and J 0 bases short, with 12 bases between. The CDR3 totals 14 residues. The V gene's germline CDR1 is SNHLY and CDR2 FYNNEI.

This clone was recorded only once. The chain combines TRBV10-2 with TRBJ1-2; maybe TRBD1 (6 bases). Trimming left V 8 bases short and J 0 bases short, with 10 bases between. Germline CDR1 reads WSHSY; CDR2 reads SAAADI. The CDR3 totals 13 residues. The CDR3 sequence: CASLQGANYGYTF. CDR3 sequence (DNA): TGCGCCAGCTTACAGGGAGCTAACTATGGCTACACCTTC.

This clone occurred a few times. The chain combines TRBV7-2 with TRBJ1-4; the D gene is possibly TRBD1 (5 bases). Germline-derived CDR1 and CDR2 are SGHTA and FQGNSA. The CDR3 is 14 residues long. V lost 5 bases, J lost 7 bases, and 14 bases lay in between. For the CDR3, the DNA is TGTGCCAGCAGCCTCGGAGGGACTGTTGAAAAACTGTTTTTT. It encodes CASSLGGTVEKLFF.

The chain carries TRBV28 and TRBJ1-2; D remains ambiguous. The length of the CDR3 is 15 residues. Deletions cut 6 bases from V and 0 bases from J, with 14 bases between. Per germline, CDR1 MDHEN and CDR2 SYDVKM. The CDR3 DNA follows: TGTGCCAGCAGCCACCCACGGAGGTCTAACTATGGCTACACCTTC. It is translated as CASSHPRRSNYGYTF.

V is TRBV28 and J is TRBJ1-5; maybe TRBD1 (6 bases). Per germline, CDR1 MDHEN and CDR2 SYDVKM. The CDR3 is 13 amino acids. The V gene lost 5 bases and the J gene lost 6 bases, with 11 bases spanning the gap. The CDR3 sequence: CASSPDSPQPQHF. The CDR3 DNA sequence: TGTGCCAGCAGTCCGGACAGCCCTCAGCCCCAGCATTTT.

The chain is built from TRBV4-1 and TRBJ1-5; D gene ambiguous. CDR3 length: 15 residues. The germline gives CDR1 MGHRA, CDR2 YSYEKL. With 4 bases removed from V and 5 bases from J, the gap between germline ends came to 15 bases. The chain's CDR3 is CASSPRGVGDQPQHF. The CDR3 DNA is TGCGCCAGCAGCCCGCGCGGGGTGGGCGATCAGCCCCAGCATTTT.

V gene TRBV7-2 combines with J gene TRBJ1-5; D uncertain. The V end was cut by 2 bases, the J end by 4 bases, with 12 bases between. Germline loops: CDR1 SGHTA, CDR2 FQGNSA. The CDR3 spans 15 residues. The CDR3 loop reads CASSLISGSNQPQHF. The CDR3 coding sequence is TGTGCCAGCAGCTTAATTAGTGGGAGTAATCAGCCCCAGCATTTT.

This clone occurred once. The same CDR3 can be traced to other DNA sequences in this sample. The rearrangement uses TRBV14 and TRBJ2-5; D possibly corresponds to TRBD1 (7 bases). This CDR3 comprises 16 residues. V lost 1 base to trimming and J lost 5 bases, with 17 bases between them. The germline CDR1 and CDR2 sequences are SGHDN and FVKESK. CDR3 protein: CASSQGLAGGLETQYF. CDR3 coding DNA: TGTGCCAGCAGCCAAGGACTTGCAGGGGGACTGGAGACCCAGTACTTC.

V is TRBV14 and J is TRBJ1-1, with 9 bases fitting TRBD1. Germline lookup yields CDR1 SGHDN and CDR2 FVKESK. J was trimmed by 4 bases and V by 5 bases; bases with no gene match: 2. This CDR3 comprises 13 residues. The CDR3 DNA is TGTGCCAGCAGCAGGGACAGGGCCACTGAAGCTTTCTTT. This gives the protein CASSRDRATEAFF.

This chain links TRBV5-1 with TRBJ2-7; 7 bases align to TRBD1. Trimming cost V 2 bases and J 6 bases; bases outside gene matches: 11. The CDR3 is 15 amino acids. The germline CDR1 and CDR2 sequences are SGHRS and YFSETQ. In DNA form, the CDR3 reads TGCGCCAGCAGCTTTAACAGGGGAAAGAGGGCCGAGCAGTACTTC. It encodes CASSFNRGKRAEQYF.

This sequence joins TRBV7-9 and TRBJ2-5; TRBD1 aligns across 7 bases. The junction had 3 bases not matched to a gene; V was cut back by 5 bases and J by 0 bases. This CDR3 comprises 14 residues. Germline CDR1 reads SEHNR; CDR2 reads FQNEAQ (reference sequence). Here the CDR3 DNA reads TGTGCCAGCAGCGGGGGACAGTACCAAGAGACCCAGTACTTC. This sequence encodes CASSGGQYQETQYF.

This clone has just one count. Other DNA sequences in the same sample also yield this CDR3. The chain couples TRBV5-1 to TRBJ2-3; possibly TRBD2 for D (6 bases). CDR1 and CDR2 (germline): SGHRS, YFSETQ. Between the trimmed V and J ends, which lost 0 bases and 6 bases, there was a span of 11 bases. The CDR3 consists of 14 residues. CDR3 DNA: TGCGCCAGCAGCTTGGGGGGGGTAGGGGATACGCAGTATTTT. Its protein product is CASSLGGVGDTQYF.